This is a list of T cell receptor beta chains from one sample in a study of persistence of HIV-infected CD4 T cells. Only in-frame clones appear in the TCRdb table, and some are missing; sequencing was by immunoSEQ multiplex PCR. The sample consists of tens of thousands of clones, about four fifths of them appearing once. These receptors have no identified antigens. The sample here was CD4+ T cells sorted from PBMCs after approximately 20-hour stimulation, taken from a patient who received antiretroviral therapy. These receptors were obtained from an adult man with HIV who was CMV-seropositive. Both conserved end residues are part of each CDR3.

V gene	CDR3 protein
TRBV10-2	CASSEGQPYEQYF
TRBV12-5	CASGSYPNYGYTF
TRBV28	CASSLYPQGSDEQFF
TRBV5-6	CASSWGTGVNNSPLHF
TRBV6-5	CASSYDLTENYGYTF
TRBV6-2/TRBV6-3	CASSYSLWLTNEQFF
TRBV2	CASSVAGPPMNTEAFF
TRBV25-1	CASSEPNTYGYTF
TRBV5-8	CASSLKGLVNEKLFF
TRBV4-2	CASSPFSQNTEAFF
TRBV7-3	CASSLGSPGMGTEAFF
TRBV5-5	CASSPAGDTQYF
TRBV19	CASSTGQGVTEAFF
TRBV18	CASSPIDRPSPLHF
TRBV11-2	CASSLSGAGELFF
TRBV20-1	CSAGASYGYTF
TRBV30	CASQGAGSNEQFF
TRBV6-2/TRBV6-3	CASTPGDSYEQYF
TRBV7-2	CASSVDGYNSPLHF
TRBV9	CASSANRGEKLFF
TRBV6-5	CASSPPAGYTF
TRBV11-2	CASSFQGTSGNTIYF
TRBV7-6	CASSPRQGLDYGYTF
TRBV29-1	CSVEVKGGGRSTDTQYF
TRBV29-1	CSVKWLSGNTIYF
TRBV10-3	CAISEQGAGSPLHF
TRBV7-9	CASSPRPSPHEQYF
TRBV7-9	CASSLYSGPTDTQYF
TRBV5-6	CASTQIPGTVNTEAFF
TRBV3-1/TRBV3-2	CASSLTGTGNGYTF
TRBV6-5	CASSYSIVGAEQYF
TRBV5-1	CASSWGTGQFVYSEAFF
TRBV5-1	CASSPVWGTYEQYF
TRBV4-1	CASSQDLEGGRELFF
TRBV29-1	CSVEGVFPREAFF
TRBV19	CASSNWGNSPLHF
TRBV30	CAWRGDSNSPLHF
TRBV20-1	CSAGGIDGYTF
TRBV5-1	CASSLQGTEAFF
TRBV7-9	CASSLAFTTNEKLFF
TRBV5-1	CASSLATGVSHGYTF
TRBV11-2	CASSLDRSISEAFF
TRBV25-1	CASSGQGRYYGYTF
TRBV6-2/TRBV6-3	CASSYSGTGSGANVLTF
TRBV7-9	CASSYRGQNTEAFF
TRBV4-1	CASSQGADYGYTF
TRBV10-3	CAIRKTGGDGYTF
TRBV25-1	CASRPQRRGAVPDTQYF
TRBV19	CASSPRGATINDEQYF
TRBV25-1	CASSDSGGPDTQYF
TRBV6-2/TRBV6-3	CASSYSGRRNTEAFF
TRBV2	CASSAGGPSDTQYF
TRBV6-2/TRBV6-3	CASSPLAGRGGELFF
TRBV4-2	CASSQGEGGETQYF
TRBV19	CASSNWQNQPQHF
TRBV4-1	CASSRFGTGDEQYF
TRBV7-2	CASSLDSSGNTIYF